A selection of T cell receptor beta chains follows, all from one sample in a study of follicular helper T cells after annual influenza vaccination. Assay: immunoSEQ multiplex PCR; the TCRdb copy retains only in-frame clones and omits some. Of 26,000 or so clones listed, 80% to 90% are singletons. The input for sequencing was CXCR5+ CD38- circulating T follicular helper cells from blood, taken on the day of influenza vaccination. The receptor source for this set is an adult who received the influenza vaccine. Both conserved end residues are part of each CDR3. D genes are given only for firm matches. Clone size is shown for a subset of rows, as once, few, many or a class of expanded clone.

size: -
J: TRBJ2-3
D: -
V: TRBV9
CDR3: CASSVGGWTDTQYF
DNA: TGTGCCAGCAGCGTAGGGGGCTGGACAGATACGCAGTATTTT

size: once
J: TRBJ2-3
D: TRBD1
V: TRBV19
CDR3: CASSPRTGVYTQYF
DNA: TGTGCCAGTAGTCCCCGGACAGGGGTCTATACGCAGTATTTT

size: -
J: TRBJ1-1
D: -
V: TRBV6-5
CDR3: CASSRNGATEAFF
DNA: TGTGCCAGCAGCCGTAATGGAGCTACTGAAGCTTTCTTT

size: -
J: TRBJ2-1
D: -
V: TRBV7-8
CDR3: CASSLHREYNEQFF
DNA: TGTGCCAGCAGCTTACACAGGGAATACAATGAGCAGTTCTTC

size: -
J: TRBJ1-1
D: -
V: TRBV18
CDR3: CASSLRQAESGEAFF
DNA: TGTGCCAGCTCCCTACGACAGGCCGAGTCAGGTGAAGCTTTCTTT

size: -
J: TRBJ1-1
D: -
V: TRBV2
CDR3: CASSVRGSNTEAFF
DNA: TGTGCCAGCAGTGTTCGGGGGTCGAACACTGAAGCTTTCTTT

size: -
J: TRBJ2-7
D: -
V: TRBV20-1
CDR3: CSVHRTYEQYF
DNA: TGCAGTGTCCACAGAACTTACGAGCAGTACTTC

size: -
J: TRBJ2-1
D: -
V: TRBV9
CDR3: CASSPRQSSSVHEQFF
DNA: TGTGCCAGCAGCCCACGACAGTCGTCTTCCGTCCATGAGCAGTTCTTC

size: -
J: TRBJ1-4
D: TRBD1
V: TRBV18
CDR3: CASSPGQRNEKLFF
DNA: TGTGCCAGCTCACCGGGACAGAGAAATGAAAAACTGTTTTTT

size: few
J: TRBJ2-7
D: TRBD1
V: TRBV9
CDR3: CASSVEDRAYEQYF
DNA: TGTGCCAGCAGCGTAGAGGACAGGGCGTACGAGCAGTACTTC

size: -
J: TRBJ2-7
D: TRBD1
V: TRBV6-5
CDR3: CASSLETGSYEQYF
DNA: TGTGCCAGCAGTCTCGAGACAGGGAGCTACGAGCAGTACTTC

size: few
J: TRBJ1-1
D: -
V: TRBV27
CDR3: CASSFIDRQNTEAFF
DNA: TGTGCCAGCAGTTTTATCGACAGGCAGAACACTGAAGCTTTCTTT

size: few
J: TRBJ2-7
D: TRBD1
V: TRBV11-2
CDR3: CASSVKTGGSFEYF
DNA: TGTGCCAGCAGCGTAAAGACAGGGGGAAGTTTTGAGTACTTC

size: -
J: TRBJ2-7
D: -
V: TRBV2
CDR3: CASSEAPRDSLQYF
DNA: TGTGCCAGCAGTGAAGCTCCACGGGACTCACTGCAGTACTTC

size: medium-sized
J: TRBJ1-2
D: -
V: TRBV10-2
CDR3: CASSGSYGYTF
DNA: TGCGCCAGCAGTGGCAGCTATGGCTACACCTTC

size: -
J: TRBJ1-2
D: -
V: TRBV2
CDR3: CASRLTVDGYTF
DNA: TGTGCCAGCAGACTGACAGTGGACGGCTACACCTTC

size: -
J: TRBJ2-7
D: TRBD1
V: TRBV19
CDR3: CASSISTGVSPYEQYF
DNA: TGTGCCAGTAGTATTAGCACAGGGGTCAGTCCCTACGAGCAGTACTTC

size: -
J: TRBJ2-7
D: TRBD1
V: TRBV2
CDR3: CASSQGIPGQGSYEQYF
DNA: TGTGCCAGCAGTCAAGGGATTCCGGGACAGGGTTCCTACGAGCAGTACTTC

size: few
J: TRBJ1-5
D: -
V: TRBV11-2
CDR3: CASSLDRVGQPQHF
DNA: TGTGCCAGCAGCTTAGACAGGGTCGGTCAGCCCCAGCATTTT

size: -
J: TRBJ1-1
D: TRBD1
V: TRBV7-8
CDR3: CASSFDRGRGTEAFF
DNA: TGTGCCAGCAGTTTCGACAGGGGGCGAGGGACTGAAGCTTTCTTT

size: few
J: TRBJ1-3
D: -
V: TRBV5-6
CDR3: CASSATFPGNTIYF
DNA: TGTGCCAGCAGCGCAACATTCCCTGGAAACACCATATATTTT

size: -
J: TRBJ1-2
D: TRBD1
V: TRBV6-1
CDR3: CASSKTGGDGYTF
DNA: TGTGCCAGCAGTAAAACAGGGGGCGATGGCTACACCTTC

size: -
J: TRBJ2-5
D: -
V: TRBV6-1
CDR3: CASSRVETQYF
DNA: TGTGCCAGCAGTCGAGTAGAGACCCAGTACTTC

size: -
J: TRBJ2-1
D: -
V: TRBV21-1
CDR3: CASTGQGNYNEQFF
DNA: TGTGCCAGCACCGGACAGGGAAACTACAATGAGCAGTTCTTC

size: -
J: TRBJ1-4
D: -
V: TRBV18
CDR3: CASSPSRDEKLFF
DNA: TGTGCCAGCTCACCTAGCAGGGATGAAAAACTGTTTTTT

size: -
J: TRBJ2-1
D: TRBD1
V: TRBV20-1
CDR3: CSAWTGRVQFF
DNA: TGCAGTGCTTGGACAGGGCGGGTACAGTTCTTC

size: -
J: TRBJ2-2
D: TRBD1
V: TRBV18
CDR3: CASSPWTGQSGELFF
DNA: TGTGCCAGCTCACCGTGGACAGGGCAGAGCGGGGAGCTGTTTTTT

size: -
J: TRBJ1-4
D: TRBD1
V: TRBV25-1
CDR3: CASSDDRVSEKLFF
DNA: TGTGCCAGCAGTGATGACAGGGTTAGTGAAAAACTGTTTTTT

size: few
J: TRBJ1-1
D: -
V: TRBV6-4
CDR3: CASKYEDSMNTEAFF
DNA: TGTGCCAGCAAGTACGAGGACAGCATGAACACTGAAGCTTTCTTT

size: -
J: TRBJ1-4
D: TRBD1
V: TRBV6-1
CDR3: CASRRQGAADEKLFF
DNA: TGTGCCAGCAGGAGACAGGGGGCGGCGGATGAAAAACTGTTTTTT

size: -
J: TRBJ2-1
D: TRBD2
V: TRBV19
CDR3: CASSIQSGVTGTRLYNGQFF
DNA: TGTGCCAGTAGTATACAGTCCGGAGTGACCGGGACTAGACTCTACAATGGGCAGTTCTTC

size: -
J: TRBJ2-7
D: TRBD1
V: TRBV28
CDR3: CASSLHLGQPYYEQYF
DNA: TGTGCCAGCAGTTTACACCTGGGACAGCCTTACTACGAGCAGTACTTC

size: -
J: TRBJ2-7
D: -
V: TRBV6-1
CDR3: CASTDGSPYEQYF
DNA: TGTGCCAGCACGGACGGGAGCCCCTACGAGCAGTACTTC

size: -
J: TRBJ1-1
D: -
V: TRBV7-9
CDR3: CASTPDLNTEAFF
DNA: TGTGCCAGCACTCCGGACTTGAACACTGAAGCTTTCTTT

size: -
J: TRBJ2-7
D: -
V: TRBV28
CDR3: CASSGPAGLYEQYF
DNA: TGTGCCAGCAGTGGCCCGGCGGGGTTATACGAGCAGTACTTC

size: -
J: TRBJ2-6
D: -
V: TRBV7-9
CDR3: CASSLVGGSGANVLTF
DNA: TGTGCCAGCAGCTTAGTGGGGGGCTCTGGGGCCAACGTCCTGACTTTC

size: -
J: TRBJ2-6
D: TRBD2
V: TRBV2
CDR3: CASEKQLGGSGANVLTF
DNA: TGTGCCAGCGAGAAGCAGCTGGGAGGGTCTGGGGCCAACGTCCTGACTTTC

size: -
J: TRBJ1-2
D: TRBD1
V: TRBV18
CDR3: CASSRDRDGYTF
DNA: TGTGCCAGCTCGCGGGACAGGGATGGCTACACCTTC

size: -
J: TRBJ2-1
D: TRBD2
V: TRBV9
CDR3: CASSSPRGGLAGEQFF
DNA: TGTGCCAGCAGCTCTCCACGGGGCGGACTAGCAGGTGAGCAGTTCTTC

size: -
J: TRBJ1-1
D: -
V: TRBV5-1
CDR3: CASSGIPGGTEAFF
DNA: TGCGCCAGCAGCGGAATCCCGGGAGGCACTGAAGCTTTCTTT

size: -
J: TRBJ2-1
D: TRBD2
V: TRBV6-6
CDR3: CASRSASGSYEQFF
DNA: TGTGCCAGCAGATCGGCTAGCGGGAGCTATGAGCAGTTCTTC

size: -
J: TRBJ2-3
D: TRBD1
V: TRBV5-4
CDR3: CASSWDRGNADTQYF
DNA: TGTGCCAGCAGCTGGGACAGGGGGAATGCAGATACGCAGTATTTT

size: -
J: TRBJ1-6
D: TRBD1
V: TRBV25-1
CDR3: CASSRDRGNSPLHF
DNA: TGTGCCAGCAGTCGCGACAGGGGTAATTCACCCCTCCACTTT

size: -
J: TRBJ1-3
D: -
V: TRBV6-1
CDR3: CASSVGGLGNTIYF
DNA: TGTGCCAGCAGTGTCGGGGGACTTGGAAACACCATATATTTT

size: few
J: TRBJ1-6
D: -
V: TRBV6-6
CDR3: CASSRDPYNSPLHF
DNA: TGTGCCAGCAGTCGGGATCCCTATAATTCACCCCTCCACTTT

size: -
J: TRBJ1-4
D: TRBD1
V: TRBV5-1
CDR3: CASSLTGEITNEKLFF
DNA: TGCGCCAGCAGCCTTACAGGGGAGATAACTAATGAAAAACTGTTTTTT

size: -
J: TRBJ2-1
D: TRBD2
V: TRBV7-2
CDR3: CASSLAGGNEQFF
DNA: TGTGCCAGCAGCCTAGCGGGAGGGAATGAGCAGTTCTTC

size: -
J: TRBJ1-6
D: -
V: TRBV19
CDR3: CASMRRSSYNSPLHF
DNA: TGTGCCAGTATGAGGAGAAGCTCCTATAATTCACCCCTCCACTTT

size: -
J: TRBJ2-3
D: TRBD2
V: TRBV7-6
CDR3: CASSLDQGFGRKGTQYF
DNA: TGTGCCAGCAGCTTGGATCAGGGTTTCGGGAGGAAAGGGACGCAGTATTTT

size: -
J: TRBJ1-5
D: TRBD1
V: TRBV6-6
CDR3: CASRGADRGRDQPQHF
DNA: TGTGCCAGCAGGGGAGCGGACAGGGGGCGCGATCAGCCCCAGCATTTT

size: -
J: TRBJ1-1
D: -
V: TRBV29-1
CDR3: CSAGKFDTEAFF
DNA: TGCAGCGCAGGGAAGTTTGACACTGAAGCTTTCTTT

size: -
J: TRBJ1-5
D: -
V: TRBV7-2
CDR3: CASSLATGSNQPQHF
DNA: TGTGCCAGCAGCTTAGCGACGGGTAGCAATCAGCCCCAGCATTTT

size: -
J: TRBJ1-5
D: -
V: TRBV6-4
CDR3: CASSDSLWYRVRGNQPQHF
DNA: TGTGCCAGCAGTGACTCCTTATGGTACCGCGTGAGGGGCAATCAGCCCCAGCATTTT

size: -
J: TRBJ1-6
D: -
V: TRBV19
CDR3: CASSGRDLVDSPLHF
DNA: TGTGCCAGTAGTGGAAGAGACCTAGTTGATTCACCCCTCCACTTT

size: once
J: TRBJ2-3
D: -
V: TRBV25-1
CDR3: CASSKNLGRSTDTQYF
DNA: TGTGCCAGCAGTAAAAACCTGGGCCGAAGCACAGATACGCAGTATTTT

size: once
J: TRBJ2-3
D: -
V: TRBV10-3
CDR3: CAIGGAGGTDTQYF
DNA: TGTGCCATCGGGGGAGCAGGGGGGACAGATACGCAGTATTTT

size: -
J: TRBJ2-1
D: TRBD1
V: TRBV7-7
CDR3: CASSPGTGHSEQFF
DNA: TGTGCTAGCAGCCCCGGGACAGGGCATAGTGAGCAGTTCTTC

size: -
J: TRBJ2-5
D: -
V: TRBV5-5
CDR3: CASSLDWRAIQETQYF
DNA: TGTGCCAGCAGCTTGGACTGGCGGGCCATCCAAGAGACCCAGTACTTC

size: -
J: TRBJ2-3
D: TRBD2
V: TRBV5-4
CDR3: CASSPGLAGATSTDTQYF
DNA: TGTGCCAGCAGCCCGGGACTAGCGGGGGCTACTAGCACAGATACGCAGTATTTT